Listed here are 22 T cell receptor beta chains from one sample, sequenced in a study of T cell repertoires in cytomegalovirus infection. Which antigens these TCRs recognize remains unknown. TCRdb analysed the reads with MiXCR anew, one entry per CDR3 protein. The sample has hundreds of thousands of distinct CDR3 sequences; around 31% are singletons. Sequences were derived from cultured CD8+ T cells from PBMCs, sampled from culture after CMV antigen stimulation. The receptors stem from a human donor in good health (CMV status not recorded). Some clones in this sample may be carry-over from other donors' samples.

V and J are TRBV7-9 and TRBJ1-5, with a possible D match to TRBD1 (6 bases). Germline V CDR1 and CDR2: SEHNR, FQNEAQ (reference sequence). V gave up 5 bases and J gave up 3 bases, with 14 bases separating them. The CDR3 spans 15 residues. The chain's CDR3 is CASSRSGQNNQPQHF. In DNA form, the CDR3 reads TGTGCCAGCAGCCGATCCGGACAGAACAATCAGCCCCAGCATTTT.

This clonotype appeared a few times. The J gene is TRBJ1-1, the V gene TRBV6-2 or TRBV6-3, with D unresolved. CDR3 size: 14 residues. From germline, CDR1 is MNHEY and CDR2 SVGEGT. The germline V and J ends were trimmed by 1 base and 3 bases, with 9 bases remaining between them. CDR3 bases: TGTGCCAGCAGTTACTACCGTCAGCACACTGAAGCTTTCTTT. Its translation: CASSYYRQHTEAFF.

The chain combines TRBV27 with TRBJ2-1; D unclear. With 7 bases removed from V and 0 bases from J, the gap between germline ends came to 16 bases. Germline CDR1 and CDR2: MNHEY and SMNVEV (reference sequence). The CDR3 is made up of 16 amino acids. CDR3 DNA: TGTGCCAGCACCCCCGTTGGGCTTAGCTCCTACAATGAGCAGTTCTTC. It encodes CASTPVGLSSYNEQFF.

The chain uses TRBV7-8 and TRBJ2-3; D is undetermined. This CDR3 has 12 amino acids. V was shortened by 3 bases and J by 4 bases, with 5 bases between the two germline ends. CDR1 is SGHVS, CDR2 FQNEAQ, per germline. The CDR3 here is CASSFQSDTQYF. The CDR3 DNA is TGTGCCAGCAGCTTCCAGTCAGATACGCAGTATTTT.

Concerning this clonotype itself: One junction end does not reproduce the germline sequence, and a read error may be involved. The chain combines TRBV7-6 with TRBJ2-7; 10 bases fit TRBD1. CDR3 length: 14 amino acids. Germline V gene data show CDR1 as SGHVS and CDR2 as FNYEAQ. This chain's CDR3 is CANSPGDRGYEQYF. As DNA, the CDR3 is TGTGCCAACAGCCCGGGGGACAGGGGCTACGAGCAGTACTTC.

CDR3 sequence reads: CASSLSRGLYQGYSTDTQYF. The CDR3 bases are TGTGCCAGCAGCCTCAGCAGGGGGCTTTACCAGGGGTACAGCACAGATACGCAGTATTTT. The V gene is TRBV6-5, the J gene TRBJ2-3; 8 bases fit TRBD1. The germline V gene has CDR1 MNHEY and CDR2 SVGAGI. After removal of 6 bases from V and 0 bases from J, the junction contained 20 bases not matched to a gene. This CDR3 spans 20 amino acids.

The chain couples TRBV6-5 to TRBJ2-5; 11 nucleotides match TRBD2. Germline trimming cut 0 bases from V and 4 bases from J; bases unmatched to any gene: 1. This CDR3 spans 15 amino acids. Germline CDR1 is MNHEY and CDR2 is SVGAGI. The CDR3 DNA reads TGTGCCAGCAGTTACTCCCTAGCGGGGGGAGAGACCCAGTACTTC. Translating gives CASSYSLAGGETQYF.

Only a few counts were recorded for this clonotype. An end of the junction differs from the germline gene, which may be a read error. The rearrangement links TRBV23-1 to TRBJ2-1; 8 bases align to TRBD1. TRBV23-1 is classed as an ORF, of uncertain function. The CDR3 covers 20 residues. The CDR3 spells CARSQDGERQGPSSYNEQFF. In DNA, the CDR3 is TGCGCCAGAAGTCAAGACGGGGAACGACAGGGGCCCAGCTCCTACAATGAGCAGTTCTTC.

This chain joins TRBV24-1 and TRBJ2-2, with D possibly TRBD2 on 6 matching bases. CDR1 and CDR2 (germline): KGHDR, SFDVKD. The CDR3 loop spans 15 amino acids. The V and J ends lost 3 bases and 6 bases respectively, with 13 bases between them. The CDR3 nucleotides are TGTGCCACCAGTGATCCCGGGACTTCCCCCGGGGAGCTGTTTTTT. Translated, it gives CATSDPGTSPGELFF.

This clonotype showed up just a few times. V gene TRBV10-3 combines with J gene TRBJ2-5; TRBD2 matches at 7 bases. This CDR3 comprises 15 residues. Germline values: CDR1 ENHRY, CDR2 SYGVKD. The V segment lost 8 bases and the J segment 7 bases; nucleotides outside the gene matches: 16. CDR3 nucleotide sequence: TGTGCCATCGGGGGGGTCTTCGGGGCAGCGGGGACCCAGTACTTC. Its protein is CAIGGVFGAAGTQYF.

This CDR3 reads CASSFHRGLNEQYV. DNA of the CDR3: TGTGCCAGCAGCTTTCACAGAGGGTTAAACGAGCAGTACGTC. V gene TRBV5-4 combines with J gene TRBJ2-7; tentative D call: TRBD2 (5 bases). The germline V gene encodes CDR1 SGHNT and CDR2 YYREEE (reference sequence). V dropped 2 bases and J dropped 5 bases, with 14 bases sitting between them. This CDR3 spans 14 amino acids.

Comment on this clonotype: At one of its ends the junction is not consistent with the germline gene, which may arise from a read error. The chain links TRBV6-5 to TRBJ2-2; D perhaps matches TRBD1 (6 bases). This CDR3 region has 18 residues. Germline V lookup: CDR1 MNHEY, CDR2 SVGAGI. The CDR3 sequence is CASSYSFPAGANTGELFF. DNA of the CDR3: TGTGCCAGCAGTTACTCGTTTCCGGCAGGGGCGAATACCGGGGAGCTGTTTTTT.

The chain recombines TRBV5-4 with TRBJ2-3; TRBD2 matches at 7 bases. In germline, CDR1 is SGHNT, CDR2 YYREEE (reference sequence). The CDR3 spans 15 residues. The ends lost 4 bases at V and 3 bases at J; junction bases unmatched: 8. The CDR3 DNA reads TGTGCCAGCAGCCTCAAGCGGGAACTAACAGATACGCAGTATTTT. Amino acid sequence: CASSLKRELTDTQYF.

The chain employs TRBV6-8 and TRBJ2-7; maybe TRBD2 (5 bases). The CDR3 totals 14 residues. V lost 2 bases, J lost 0 bases, and 8 bases lay in between. In germline, CDR1 is MNHGY, CDR2 SAAAGT. The CDR3 sequence: CASSYGLASYEQYV. CDR3 in DNA: TGTGCCAGCAGTTACGGGCTAGCCTCCTACGAGCAGTACGTC.

This clonotype was seen only a few times. V and J are TRBV4-1 and TRBJ2-3; D is unclear. The CDR3 loop spans 16 amino acids. Looked up from germline, CDR1 is MGHRA and CDR2 is YSYEKL. V was cut by 0 bases and J by 4 bases, with 14 bases left in between. CDR3 in DNA: TGCGCCAGCAGCCAAGATAGAGGTGGACCCCCAGATACGCAGTATTTT. It yields the protein CASSQDRGGPPDTQYF.

In its sample, this clonotype was seen many times. The chain combines TRBV7-2 with TRBJ1-1; 12 bases align to TRBD1. The J segment lost 5 bases and the V segment lost 6 bases, leaving 10 bases of the junction unmatched. There are 16 residues in the CDR3. Germline values: CDR1 SGHTA, CDR2 FQGNSA. The CDR3 here is CASSPSRDRGRTEAFF. CDR3 DNA: TGTGCCAGCAGTCCTTCCCGGGACAGGGGGCGTACTGAAGCTTTCTTT.

The chain recombines TRBV27 with TRBJ1-2; weak D call: TRBD1 (5 bases). CDR3 length: 15 residues. The germline V and J ends were trimmed by 8 bases and 9 bases, with 25 bases remaining between them. CDR1 MNHEY and CDR2 SMNVEV come from the germline V gene (reference sequence). Written as DNA, the CDR3 is TGTGCCAGCGGATCAATTATTCAGGGTAGGATTAGCTACACCTTC. It translates to CASGSIIQGRISYTF.

The genes are TRBV7-6 and TRBJ2-1, with a tentative D call TRBD2 (6 bases). Germline CDR1 and CDR2: SGHVS and FNYEAQ. The CDR3 loop spans 17 amino acids. The germline V and J ends were trimmed by 4 bases and 1 base, with 17 bases remaining between them. This CDR3 is CASSSLAESGSYNEQFF. CDR3 sequence (DNA): TGTGCCAGCAGCTCCTTAGCGGAATCAGGTTCCTACAATGAGCAGTTCTTC.

The chain couples TRBV7-1 to TRBJ2-3, with 8 bases identical to TRBD2. TRBV7-1 is treated as an ORF (open reading frame) with a function not yet certain. The CDR3 length is 16 residues. V was clipped by 5 bases and J by 0 bases; unmatched bases: 7. The CDR3 loop reads CASSRGGAVSTDTQYF. CDR3 sequence (DNA): TGTGCCAGCAGCCGGGGGGGTGCGGTTAGCACAGATACGCAGTATTTT.

This clonotype has a handful of counts. The gene calls are TRBV2 and TRBJ1-2; tentative D call: TRBD1 (6 bases). Trimming stripped 10 bases from V and 0 bases from J, with 18 bases between. CDR1 and CDR2 (germline): SNHLY, FYNNEI. The CDR3 length is 15 residues. CDR3 coding DNA: TGTGCCAAACTCCAAGAGGGGGGATCTAACTATGGCTACACCTTC. Protein product: CAKLQEGGSNYGYTF.

This clonotype was observed a few times. The chain recombines TRBV6-2 or TRBV6-3 with TRBJ2-1, with 10 bases that match TRBD1. Trimming took 2 bases from V and 1 from J; bases not matched to a gene: 5. The germline V gene encodes CDR1 MNHEY and CDR2 SVGEGT. CDR3 length equals 17 residues. This CDR3 reads CASSYDPGQGSYNEQFF. The CDR3 DNA follows: TGTGCCAGCAGTTACGACCCGGGACAGGGGTCCTACAATGAGCAGTTCTTC.

This clonotype has more than one count but fewer than ten. The CDR3 reads CATSRDLWGEQFF. CDR3 in DNA: TGTGCCACCAGCAGAGATCTGTGGGGTGAGCAGTTCTTC. The chain employs TRBV15 and TRBJ2-1; D is unresolved. The V end was cut by 0 bases, the J end by 9 bases, with 9 bases between. There are 13 residues in the CDR3. Germline V lookup: CDR1 LNHNV, CDR2 YYDKDF (reference sequence).